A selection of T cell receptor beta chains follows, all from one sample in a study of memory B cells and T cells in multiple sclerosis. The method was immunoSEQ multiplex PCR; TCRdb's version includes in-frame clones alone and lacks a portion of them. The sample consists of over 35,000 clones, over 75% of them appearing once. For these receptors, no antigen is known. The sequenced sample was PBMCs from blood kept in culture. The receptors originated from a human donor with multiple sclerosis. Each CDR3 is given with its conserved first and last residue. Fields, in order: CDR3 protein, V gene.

CASSGASGGAFYEQYF,TRBV27
CASATDANTGELFF,TRBV6-4
CASSRGQGEETQYF,TRBV4-1
CASSIRGRSYEQYF,TRBV19
CASSPGGQGGQPQHF,TRBV6-5
CASSQGQGANYGYTF,TRBV14
CASLFRGSYGYTF,TRBV2
CASSFTGGRTGELFF,TRBV11-2
CASSINREDYGYTF,TRBV19
CASSPLGGETQYF,TRBV18
CASSQVRDPYEQYF,TRBV4-1
CASSLSQFYGYTF,TRBV7-9
CASSSGRASSTDTQYF,TRBV5-1
CASSLASPGGPSSYNEQFF,TRBV5-1
CSVGREGGGYTF,TRBV29-1
CAATDQETQYF,TRBV28
CASLDRRGGYTF,TRBV4-1
CASSDTGTSNEQFF,TRBV9
CASSQRIGTGGYGYTF,TRBV4-1
CASSLDRETQYF,TRBV5-1
CASSPGSGGSYNEQFF,TRBV5-1
CASSVDHSQGYGYTF,TRBV9
CASSAPSGGNPSTDTQYF,TRBV4-2
CSVTDFGETQYF,TRBV29-1
CASSQDRGDEQYF,TRBV4-3
CASKKGDYNEQFF,TRBV2
CASSPPEFNQPQHF,TRBV4-1
CASSLNRVHEQYF,TRBV28
CASSASGQPYEQYF,TRBV9
CSVVTDRGYHEQFF,TRBV29-1
CASSLDSLLAGTYEQYF,TRBV7-2
CASSYSPRYEQYF,TRBV6-6
CASSSSRRGHYTF,TRBV19